One sample yielded the 2 T cell receptor beta chains listed below, sequenced in a study of a mutant IDH1 vaccine in newly diagnosed glioma. These receptors lack a known antigen. Time point denoted: week 11, during vaccination. Vaccination comprised doses that each held 300 ug of mutant IDH1 20-mer peptide, plus topical imiquimod. TCRdb keeps only in-frame clones here, not all; method: immunoSEQ multiplex PCR. The sample lists around 62,000 clones; approximately 89% were seen once. Sequenced material: PBMCs, taken from a glioma patient whose treatment included an IDH1 peptide vaccine. The receptors stem from a middle-aged man with glioma.

The V and J genes are TRBV11-2 and TRBJ2-3; 7 bases fit TRBD1. There are 15 residues in the CDR3. Germline values: CDR1 SGHAT, CDR2 FQNNGV. V lost 1 base to trimming and J lost 5 bases; unmatched junction nucleotides: 6. The CDR3 protein is CASSLGGQGVDTQYF. The CDR3 DNA follows: TGTGCCAGCAGCTTAGGGGGGCAGGGGGTAGATACGCAGTATTTT.

In this sample, this clone turned up once. The chain combines TRBV4-3 with TRBJ2-1; 11 positions match TRBD1. Germline loops: CDR1 LGHNA, CDR2 YSLEER. V dropped 0 bases and J dropped 9; count of bases not matched to a gene: 4. CDR3 length equals 15 residues. The CDR3, as DNA: TGCGCCAGCAGCCAAGAGCTGGGACAGGGGGGTGAGCAGTTCTTC. This encodes CASSQELGQGGEQFF.